Presented here are 18 T cell receptor beta chains from one specimen sequenced in a study of blood T cell repertoires in COVID-19. Profiling relied on immunoSEQ multiplex PCR, and the TCRdb table lists in-frame clones only, not all of them. The sample lists 60,000 to 65,000 clones, over 75% seen once, with 15% to 20% in the top ten. Sequenced input: peripheral blood. Receptor source: a man between 60 and 75 years old with acute or convalescent COVID-19.

The chain couples TRBV29-1 to TRBJ2-5, with D possibly being TRBD2 (6 bases). V was clipped by 8 bases and J by 4 bases, with 14 bases between them. This CDR3 comprises 12 residues. Germline V gene data show CDR1 as SQVTM and CDR2 as ANQGSEA. The CDR3 nucleotides read TGCAGCTCCGGAGGGTGGCGAGAGACCCAGTACTTC. Amino acid sequence: CSSGGWRETQYF.

This clone has only one observation. The rearrangement links TRBV5-5 to TRBJ2-3, with 10 bases that match TRBD2. Per germline, CDR1 SGHKS and CDR2 YYEKEE (reference sequence). The J segment lost 4 bases and the V segment lost 3 bases, leaving 17 bases of the junction unmatched. The CDR3 consists of 19 residues. CDR3 loop: CASSSPRAGGTPAPDTQYF. The CDR3 DNA reads as TGTGCCAGCAGCTCCCCTAGAGCGGGAGGGACCCCGGCACCAGATACGCAGTATTTT.

Here the CDR3 reads CAWSVIWQNTGELFF. The CDR3 nucleotides read TGTGCCTGGAGTGTTATATGGCAGAACACCGGGGAGCTGTTTTTT. V usage is TRBV30 and J usage is TRBJ2-2; no clear D. The germline CDR1 and CDR2 sequences are GTSNPN and SVGIG (reference sequence). Between the trimmed V and J ends, which lost 0 bases and 1 base, there was a span of 9 bases. The CDR3 runs 15 residues.

This clone was counted between two and nine times. The chain combines TRBV7-3 with TRBJ1-3, with a possible D match to TRBD1 (6 bases). CDR3 length: 13 residues. The germline gives CDR1 SGHTA, CDR2 FQGTGA. Trimming cost V 5 bases and J 4 bases, with 9 bases left between them. The chain's CDR3 is CASSPRGGNTIYF. CDR3 DNA sequence: TGTGCCAGCAGCCCCAGGGGCGGAAACACCATATATTTT. Full variable domain (missing parts from reference TRBV7-3 and TRBJ1-3): GAGVSQTPSNKVTEKGKYVELRCDPISGHTALYWYRQSLGQGPEFLIYFQGTGAADDSGLPNDRFFAVRPEGSVSTLKIQRTERGDSAVYLCASSPRGGNTIYFGEGSWLTVV.

The chain employs TRBV9 and TRBJ2-1; D is uncertain. The CDR3 spans 15 residues. The V end lost 1 base, the J end lost 8 bases, and 16 bases lay between the germline ends. CDR1 and CDR2 (germline): SGDLS, YYNGEE. The CDR3 loop reads CASSVSWWQADEQFF. As DNA, the CDR3 is TGTGCCAGCAGCGTATCGTGGTGGCAGGCCGATGAGCAGTTCTTC.

The chain's CDR3 is CASGLGAALDTQYF. The CDR3 DNA reads TGTGCCAGCGGTTTGGGGGCGGCATTGGATACGCAGTATTTT. This chain connects TRBV11-3 to TRBJ2-3, with a possible D match to TRBD1 (6 bases). CDR1 SGHNT and CDR2 YENEEA come from the germline V gene. The CDR3 runs to 14 residues. The V gene lost 8 bases and the J gene lost 6 bases, with 18 bases spanning the gap.

The CDR3: CASSVAGTIGELFF. The CDR3 DNA is TGTGCCAGCAGCGTAGCAGGGACAATCGGGGAGCTGTTTTTT. This chain connects TRBV9 to TRBJ2-2, with TRBD1 as a possible D gene (6 bases). The germline V gene has CDR1 SGDLS and CDR2 YYNGEE. This CDR3 has 14 amino acids. V was shortened by 0 bases and J by 7 bases, with 10 bases between the two germline ends.

The gene calls are TRBV5-1 and TRBJ1-1; maybe TRBD1 (5 bases). Germline CDR1 SGHRS, CDR2 YFSETQ. The CDR3 runs to 14 residues. V lost 4 bases to trimming and J lost 1 base, with 11 bases between them. CDR3 nucleotides: TGCGCCAGCAGCATAAACCAGGGGAACACTGAAGCTTTCTTT. Amino acid sequence: CASSINQGNTEAFF.

The chain links TRBV5-1 to TRBJ2-7; a possible D gene is TRBD1 (6 bases). Trimming cost V 0 bases and J 6 bases, with 13 bases left between them. This CDR3 is 14 amino acids long. Germline CDR1 SGHRS, CDR2 YFSETQ. The CDR3 DNA sequence: TGCGCCAGCAGCTTGGATCAGGGGTACGGCGAGCAGTACTTC. Residues: CASSLDQGYGEQYF.

This clone was recorded a few times. V gene TRBV14 combines with J gene TRBJ1-1; the D is unclear. Trimming cost V 4 bases and J 5 bases, with 26 bases left between them. The CDR3 has 18 amino acids. The germline V gene encodes CDR1 SGHDN and CDR2 FVKESK. CDR3 nucleotides: TGTGCCAGCAGCCTTAAACAAATAGGAGGGTTGGATGGGACTGAAGCTTTCTTT. Translation: CASSLKQIGGLDGTEAFF.

The J gene is TRBJ2-1, the V gene TRBV11-2; D possibly corresponds to TRBD2 (6 bases). CDR3 length equals 15 residues. V was cut by 5 bases and J by 0 bases, with 11 bases left in between. Germline loops: CDR1 SGHAT, CDR2 FQNNGV. CDR3 in amino acids: CASSRGTASYNEQFF. The CDR3 bases are TGTGCCAGCAGCCGGGGGACTGCCTCCTACAATGAGCAGTTCTTC.

The J gene is TRBJ2-7, the V gene TRBV27; 11 nucleotides align to TRBD2. CDR1 and CDR2 from the germline V gene are MNHEY and SMNVEV (reference sequence). Trimming cost V 7 bases and J 6 bases; bases outside gene matches: 23. The CDR3 extends over 19 amino acids. The CDR3 DNA is TGTGCCAGCACCTCAAATCCCCCCGGGACTAGCGGAGGCCGGGGCGAGCAGTACTTC. Its translation: CASTSNPPGTSGGRGEQYF.

The chain combines TRBV18 with TRBJ2-3; possibly TRBD1 for D (6 bases). Germline lookup yields CDR1 KGHSH and CDR2 LQKENI. V was trimmed by 6 bases and J by 0 bases, leaving 13 bases between them. CDR3 length: 15 amino acids. The CDR3 reads CASSRDITSTDTQYF. CDR3 nucleotide sequence: TGTGCCAGCTCCCGGGACATCACTAGCACAGATACGCAGTATTTT.

The chain couples TRBV5-5 to TRBJ1-2; D is possibly TRBD1 (5 bases). Trimming took off 0 bases at V and 4 bases at J, with 10 bases between the two ends. Germline loops: CDR1 SGHKS, CDR2 YYEKEE (reference sequence). The CDR3 runs 14 residues. As DNA, the CDR3 is TGTGCCAGCAGCTTGGACAGGATAGTCTATGGCTACACCTTC. This gives the protein CASSLDRIVYGYTF.

The chain joins TRBV29-1 to TRBJ2-7, with 11 bases fitting TRBD2. V gave up 0 bases and J gave up 3 bases; unmatched junction bases: 13. Germline V gives CDR1 SQVTM, CDR2 ANQGSEA. CDR3 length equals 18 residues. The CDR3 protein is CSVEDPRTLAGVGYEQYF. Written as DNA, the CDR3 is TGCAGCGTTGAAGATCCGAGGACACTAGCGGGAGTAGGCTACGAGCAGTACTTC.

The chain is built from TRBV4-1 and TRBJ2-1; 8 bases align to TRBD1. There are 13 residues in the CDR3. V was pared by 6 bases and J by 10 bases, with 8 bases of the junction left unmatched. Germline CDR1 MGHRA, CDR2 YSYEKL. The CDR3 reads CASSRTGLAEQFF. The CDR3 bases are TGCGCCAGCAGTCGGACAGGGTTGGCGGAGCAGTTCTTC.

The chain links TRBV2 to TRBJ1-1, with 8 bases lining up with TRBD1. The J segment lost 0 bases and the V segment lost 8 bases, leaving 5 bases of the junction unmatched. This CDR3 contains 14 residues. In germline, CDR1 is SNHLY, CDR2 FYNNEI. CDR3 bases: TGTGCCAGCGCAAGACAGGGGATGAACACTGAAGCTTTCTTT. Translated: CASARQGMNTEAFF.

The chain employs TRBV5-6 and TRBJ1-5; TRBD1 agrees at 9 bases. Germline loops: CDR1 SGHDT, CDR2 YYEEEE. This CDR3 is 14 amino acids long. The V segment lost 0 bases and the J segment 5 bases; nucleotides outside the gene matches: 0. CDR3 sequence (DNA): TGTGCCAGCAGCTTGGGACAGGGGGATCAGCCCCAGCATTTT. It translates to CASSLGQGDQPQHF.